A single T cell receptor beta chain is shown here with its context. Its matching antigen is unknown. Repertoires were generated with immunoSEQ multiplex PCR, while TCRdb's copy carries only in-frame clones and drops some. The repertoire holds roughly 76,000 clones, with approximately 74% as singletons. This specimen belongs to a study of vaccination effects on CD4 cells after COVID-19. In the ViraFEST assay, antigen-specific CD4+ clonotypes were identified by expansion after peptide-pool stimulation. Cells that had been cultured for 10 days were the source of isolated CD4+ T cells. This material consisted of CD4+ T cells from PBMCs cultured with HCoV-229E spike peptides, taken before COVID-19 vaccination. This clonotype was sampled from a human donor who received a COVID-19 vaccine.

As DNA, the CDR3 is TGTGCCAGCACCCCAGTAGGGGTACGCGAAGCAAACGAGCAGTACGTC. As protein: CASTPVGVREANEQYV. V usage is TRBV27 and J usage is TRBJ2-7; the D gene is possibly TRBD1 (5 bases). Trimming cost V 7 bases and J 5 bases, with 24 bases left between them. The CDR3 covers 16 residues. From germline, CDR1 is MNHEY and CDR2 SMNVEV (reference sequence).